These 16 T cell receptor beta chains share one sample of origin, sequenced in a study of glioma-infiltrating T cells. TCR alpha and beta CDR3 regions were amplified from RNA using iRepertoire nested multiplex PCR. TCRdb recomputed calls from the multiplex PCR reads with MiXCR, one row per CDR3 protein. The table lists about 130,000 distinct CDR3 sequences, approximately 26% of them singletons. Sequencing was done on a sample of glioma tissue, nonneoplastic brain tissue, or PBMCs (not recorded which). These receptors came from a human donor with low-grade glioma or glioblastoma, undergoing nonglioma brain surgery, or in good health (not recorded which).

This clonotype was counted ten times or more. The chain is built from TRBV20-1 and TRBJ2-5; 10 nucleotides agree with TRBD2. The junction had 6 bases not matched to a gene; V was cut back by 2 bases and J by 3 bases. CDR1 and CDR2 from the germline V gene are DFQATT and SNEGSKA (reference sequence). The CDR3 totals 15 residues. DNA of the CDR3: TGCAGTGCTAGATCGAGCGGGGGGGGAGAAGAGACCCAGTACTTC. Its translation is CSARSSGGGEETQYF.

The chain links TRBV20-1 to TRBJ2-3; the D is unclear. Per the germline V gene, CDR1 is DFQATT and CDR2 is SNEGSKA (reference sequence). V gave up 4 bases and J gave up 2 bases, with 13 bases separating them. CDR3 length: 14 amino acids. CDR3 amino acids: CSAKDIAVTDTQYF. The CDR3 DNA reads as TGCAGTGCTAAAGACATCGCGGTCACAGATACGCAGTATTTT.

This clonotype came up a few times. The chain carries TRBV28 and TRBJ2-1; 13 bases map to TRBD2. The V gene end was trimmed by 6 bases and the J gene end by 1 base; junction bases not matched to a gene: 6. The CDR3 has 17 amino acids. Germline CDR1 and CDR2: MDHEN and SYDVKM. CDR3 nucleotides: TGTGCCAGCAGGTGGGGGACTAGCGGGGAATCCTACAATGAGCAGTTCTTC. It specifies CASRWGTSGESYNEQFF. Combining the CDR3 with reference TRBV28 and TRBJ2-1 gives the whole variable domain DVKVTQSSRYLVKRTGEKVFLECVQDMDHENMFWYRQDPGLGLRLIYFSYDVKMKEKGDIPEGYSVSREKKERFSLILESASTNQTSMYLCASRWGTSGESYNEQFFGPGTRLTVL.

The chain recombines TRBV6-2 or TRBV6-3 with TRBJ2-3; 9 nucleotides agree with TRBD2. Germline CDR1 reads MNHEY; CDR2 reads SVGEGT. V trimming: 0 bases; J trimming: 2 bases; junction bases outside the gene matches: 9. CDR3 size: 18 residues. The CDR3 coding sequence is TGTGCCAGCAGTTACTCCCTAGGTGTAGCGGGGGACACAGATACGCAGTATTTT. Its protein is CASSYSLGVAGDTDTQYF.

The sample holds a few counts of this clonotype. The chain couples TRBV7-9 to TRBJ2-1; 9 nucleotides line up with TRBD2. Trimming took 3 bases from V and 10 from J; bases not matched to a gene: 10. This CDR3 contains 15 residues. The germline CDR1 and CDR2 sequences are SEHNR and FQNEAQ (reference sequence). For the CDR3, the DNA is TGTGCCAGCAGCTTTGGTCCGCGGGGGGGCTTAGAGCAGTTCTTC. Its protein product is CASSFGPRGGLEQFF.

The V call is TRBV2, the J call TRBJ1-2; no firm D call. Germline V CDR1 and CDR2: SNHLY, FYNNEI. V shed 3 bases and J shed 6 bases, with 14 bases lying between them. This CDR3 contains 14 residues. The CDR3: CASSEGSSRDGYTF. The CDR3 coding sequence is TGTGCCAGCAGTGAGGGGAGTAGCCGAGATGGCTACACCTTC.

The chain combines TRBV7-7 with TRBJ1-3; a weak D match, TRBD1 (5 bases). Per the germline V gene, CDR1 is SSHAT and CDR2 is FNYEAQ (reference sequence). The CDR3 has 17 residues. V lost 5 bases and J 6 bases, leaving 23 bases between the germline ends. The CDR3 sequence is CASSPTTGPRGENTIYF. The DNA of the CDR3 is TGTGCCAGCAGCCCGACTACAGGCCCAAGAGGTGAAAACACCATATATTTT.

This chain connects TRBV7-2 to TRBJ2-5; TRBD2 matches at 10 bases. The CDR3 consists of 15 residues. Germline V CDR1 and CDR2: SGHTA, FQGNSA. V lost 4 bases to trimming and J lost 5 bases; unmatched junction nucleotides: 7. This chain's CDR3 is CASSSARLAGETQYF. The CDR3 coding sequence is TGTGCCAGCAGCTCCGCGCGACTAGCGGGTGAGACCCAGTACTTC.

A few counts support this clonotype. The chain recombines TRBV24-1 with TRBJ2-2; D gene ambiguous. CDR1 is KGHDR, CDR2 SFDVKD, per germline. V lost 5 bases and J 2 bases, leaving 5 bases between the germline ends. The CDR3 spans 13 residues. CDR3: CATSVDNTGELFF. The CDR3 DNA sequence: TGTGCCACCAGTGTGGATAACACCGGGGAGCTGTTTTTT.

The CDR3 is CSGKETTNEKLFF. The DNA of the CDR3 is TGCAGTGGAAAGGAGACAACTAATGAAAAACTGTTTTTT. The chain couples TRBV20-1 to TRBJ1-4; no firm D call. The ends were cut back, 7 bases at V and 0 bases at J, with 9 bases in the middle. Germline V CDR1 and CDR2: DFQATT, SNEGSKA (reference sequence). This CDR3 contains 13 residues.

The chain recombines TRBV18 with TRBJ2-7; 7 bases map to TRBD2. CDR3 size: 16 residues. J gave up 2 bases and V 3 bases, and 10 bases lay outside the gene matches. The germline V gene encodes CDR1 KGHSH and CDR2 LQKENI. In DNA form, the CDR3 reads TGTGCCAGCTCACCGGGGACTATCGGGGGTACCTACGAGCAGTACGTC. Its protein is CASSPGTIGGTYEQYV.

Many counts were recorded for this clonotype. The chain is built from TRBV7-9 and TRBJ2-1; 8 nucleotides line up with TRBD2. CDR1 is SEHNR and CDR2 is FQNEAQ in the germline V gene (reference sequence). This CDR3 has 14 amino acids. V lost 5 bases to trimming and J lost 5 bases; unmatched junction nucleotides: 5. The CDR3 DNA reads TGTGCCAGCAGCCGGGGGGGAGGTAACAATGAGCAGTTCTTC. Translation: CASSRGGGNNEQFF.

The chain is built from TRBV24-1 and TRBJ2-1; D is undetermined. V lost 6 bases and J 5 bases, leaving 7 bases between the germline ends. The CDR3 runs to 12 residues. Germline-derived CDR1 and CDR2 are KGHDR and SFDVKD. CDR3 in DNA: TGTGCCACCAGTCGCCGGGACAATGAGCAGTTCTTC. This codes for CATSRRDNEQFF.

This clonotype has a handful of counts. Written as DNA, the CDR3 is TGTGCCAGCAGTTTTCAGCTTGAGACTAATGAAAAACTGTTTTTT. This translates into CASSFQLETNEKLFF. This sequence joins TRBV28 and TRBJ1-4; D is undetermined. The germline V gene has CDR1 MDHEN and CDR2 SYDVKM. There are 15 residues in the CDR3. V was pared by 3 bases and J by 2 bases, with 10 bases between.

This clonotype was picked up a small number of times. This rearrangement joins TRBV20-1 to TRBJ1-5, with 7 bases fitting TRBD1. J was trimmed by 3 bases and V by 6 bases; bases with no gene match: 8. Germline V lookup: CDR1 DFQATT, CDR2 SNEGSKA (reference sequence). CDR3 length equals 14 residues. The CDR3 bases are TGCAGTGCCACTAGACAGGGCCTCAATCAGCCCCAGCATTTT. This gives the protein CSATRQGLNQPQHF.

This clonotype was counted once. This sequence joins TRBV2 and TRBJ2-3; 13 bases map to TRBD2. The CDR3 sequence is 16 residues long. The J segment lost 1 base and the V segment lost 4 bases, leaving 2 bases of the junction unmatched. The germline CDR1 and CDR2 sequences are SNHLY and FYNNEI. CDR3 residues: CASSGGLAGGTDTQYF. The CDR3 DNA follows: TGTGCCAGCAGTGGAGGACTAGCGGGAGGCACAGATACGCAGTATTTT.